This T cell receptor beta chain is from a study of vaccination effects on CD4 cells after COVID-19. Study-wide findings and caveats: Healthy vaccinees showed cross-reactivity with common cold coronaviruses in only 1 of 255 vaccine-induced clones.

In regard to this clone: Its target is unknown.

The table came from immunoSEQ multiplex PCR; TCRdb's copy has only in-frame clones and leaves some out. Here the sample spans about 53,000 clones, around three quarters being singletons. It was after approximately 11 days of culture that CD4+ T cells were isolated. It was on days 3 and 7 that half the medium was replaced with IL-2 medium. V dropped 8 bases and J dropped 7 bases, with 8 bases sitting between them. This CDR3 region has 10 residues. CDR1 and CDR2 from the germline V gene are MRHNA and SNTAGT. The sequence was obtained from a human donor who received a COVID-19 vaccine. The sample was CD4+ T cells from PBMCs cultured without peptide, taken before COVID-19 vaccination. The V call is TRBV6-4, the J call TRBJ1-2, with D tentatively TRBD1 (5 bases). This CDR3 is CASPRGGYTF. The DNA for the CDR3 is TGTGCCAGCCCGAGGGGTGGCTACACCTTC.